This T cell receptor (beta chain) was captured by sequencing in a study of shared clonotypes between healthy human individuals. Per the germline V gene, CDR1 is MDHEN and CDR2 is SYDVKM. There are 19 residues in the CDR3. V lost 8 bases, J lost 1 base, and 26 bases lay in between. Note on this clone: What it binds is not known.

Assay: immunoSEQ multiplex PCR; the TCRdb copy retains only in-frame clones and omits some. Here the sample spans over a million clones, roughly 98% being singletons. Findings of the study overall: Clonotype sharing among donors was thought likely to change with sequencing depth.

The chain employs TRBV28 and TRBJ1-4; possible D gene TRBD1, 5 bases. This TCR derives from a man aged 25-45 years in good health. The sample comprised naive CD4+ T cells sorted from blood. Subset noted: CD45RA+ positively selected. CDR3 nucleotide sequence: TGTGCCAGCGGCGGACACTATGGGCAGGGATGGGGAACTAATGAAAAACTGTTTTTT. Translated: CASGGHYGQGWGTNEKLFF.